This is a list of T cell receptor beta chains from one sample in a study of T-cell memory formation after mild COVID-19. TCRdb recomputed calls from the 5' RACE reads with MiXCR, one row per CDR3 protein. The sample includes roughly 110,000 distinct CDR3 sequences, 15% to 20% of them seen just once. The material sequenced was PBMCs or a T cell subset sorted from them (not recorded which). The receptors were sampled from an adult woman who had mild COVID-19 (a few samples of this study predate the infection). Cell type and time point are not known. The CDR3 runs from the conserved cysteine through the conserved F or W. Fields, in order: clone size, D gene, V gene, J gene, CDR3 DNA, CDR3 protein. The D gene is left open where the match is weak. Where a row states a size, it is once, few, many or the class of an expanded clone; other rows omit it.

>few|.|TRBV5-4|TRBJ1-2
TGTGCCAGCAGCTACCCCGCCGGGACTGCGGATGGCTACACCTTC
CASSYPAGTADGYTF
>.|.|TRBV29-1|TRBJ2-1
TGCAGCGTGGCGGATCAGGGTACTGAGCAGTTCTTC
CSVADQGTEQFF
>few|.|TRBV20-1|TRBJ2-6
TGCAGTGCTAGTCGGGAAGTGATGGGGGAACACTCTGGGGCCAACGTCCTGACTTTC
CSASREVMGEHSGANVLTF
>.|.|TRBV12-3/TRBV12-4|TRBJ2-5
TGTGCCAGCAGTTTTCGCCTCCAAGAGACCCAGTACTTC
CASSFRLQETQYF
>few|.|TRBV5-1|TRBJ1-2
TGCGCCAGCAGCTTCGGGACCTACCCTGGGGATGGCTACACCTTC
CASSFGTYPGDGYTF
>few|TRBD2|TRBV12-3/TRBV12-4|TRBJ2-1
TGTGCCAGCAGCCCCGAGGGTTCGGAGGGAGGGTACAATGAGCAGTTCTTC
CASSPEGSEGGYNEQFF
>few|.|TRBV12-3/TRBV12-4|TRBJ1-1
TGTGCCAGCAGCACAGGGAGCCACACTGAAGCTTTCTTT
CASSTGSHTEAFF
>few|.|TRBV12-3/TRBV12-4|TRBJ1-5
TGTGCCAGCAGCCCCTTGGGGGGGCAGAATCAGCCCCAGCATTTT
CASSPLGGQNQPQHF
>.|.|TRBV12-3/TRBV12-4|TRBJ1-4
TGTGCCAGCAGTTTAGGGGGGCATGATGAAAAACTGTTTTTT
CASSLGGHDEKLFF
>few|TRBD1|TRBV9|TRBJ1-2
TGTGCCAGCAGCGAACGACAGGGGTATGGCTACACCTTC
CASSERQGYGYTF